This T cell receptor (beta chain) came from a study of T cell repertoires in ileal Crohn's disease (dated by TCRdb to between 2017 and 2020). Regarding the study in general: The median duration of disease was approximately eight years, and at the time of surgery 35% of patients were active smokers. TCR repertoire analysis was done in 55 to 70 Crohn's disease patients from a prospective multicentre cohort. Every patient underwent surgery because of a complication, which was stricturing disease in about 60% and penetrating disease in roughly 40%. A total of approximately 170 mucosal samples from 57 patients were sequenced, collected from several sites on the surgical specimen as well as at postoperative endoscopy. The study ran alongside a multicentre cohort designed to identify predictors of early endoscopic recurrence after ileocolonic resection. Endoscopic postoperative recurrence was defined as a Rutgeerts score above i0. About half of the patients received postoperative therapy: eleven to twelve received thiopurines and 15 to 20 received anti-TNF agents.

Turning to this clone: There is no known antigen for this receptor. There are no base qualities to consult, and no much larger clone falls within one base.

Trimming takes 8 bases from V and 0 bases from J, and the germline ends sit 7 bases apart. Inclusive of the bounding cysteine and phenylalanine, the CDR3 is 12 residues long. Kept here is only the CDR3 DNA, which spans 36 bases and is read in frame from base 1. Per the germline V gene (reference sequence), SEHNR is the CDR1 and FQNEAQ is the CDR2. For commercial TCRB immunosequencing, around 0.5 micrograms of biopsy DNA were submitted for each sample. A two-step, amplification bias-controlled multiplex PCR was used by Adaptive Biotechnology to amplify CDR3 regions from genomic DNA. In the first PCR, primers covered every V and J gene segment, and in the second PCR, barcodes and Illumina adapters were added. An Illumina instrument was used to sequence the CDR3 libraries. Regarding the original processing steps: Analysis combined the vendor-provided pipelines with custom analysis of raw data in R/Bioconductor under R version 3.3.0. Clonality, ranging from 0 to 1, was calculated as the inverse of the normalised Shannon entropy of all productive clones. High-frequency clones were defined as the share of the repertoire taken up by the top 100 clones, keeping only clones that passed a 95% confidence test. Repertoire diversity was measured with the Simpson index, and overlap between samples was measured with the Morisita-Horn index. TCRdb stores this immuneACCESS table with in-frame sequences only. Part of the clones is absent; in the studies checked, under half of the shortfall reflects unresolved V genes, and no reason is known for the rest. The V and J calls and the clone size are those of that table, but D and trimming were determined from the DNA. The sample includes thousands of clones, with under 85% observed a single time. The ten largest clonotypes hold roughly 3% of the sample.

To be eligible, patients had to be adults with ileal or ileocolonic Crohn's disease and an indication for ileocolonic resection. Whole ileal mucosal biopsies were stored frozen at -80°C before DNA extraction. A TRizol-based method was used to extract genomic DNA from the frozen whole biopsies, and the DNA was quantified with a NanoDrop 2000 spectrophotometer. Beyond this particular receptor, the publication reports: Endoscopic recurrence was found to be associated with higher high-frequency clone percentages at surgery, and recurrence was observed in all patients with clonality above 26.8% (18/57). Compared with CD4 T cells, sorted CD8 T cells contained more high-frequency clones, which suggests that the mucosal expansions were mostly CD8. Only a subgroup of patients, of unstated size, had mucosal CD4 and CD8 T cells sorted and sequenced. Compared with non-smokers, patients who were active smokers at surgery showed a significantly higher proportion of clonal expansions (approximately 26% vs 20%, p=0.02).

The sample comprised ileal tissue. The source is an adult with Crohn's disease. In this chain, TRBV7-9 is recombined with TRBJ1-2, with no confidently assigned D gene. CDR3 region: CASGSPNYGYTF. The DNA sequence follows: TGTGCCAGCGGCAGTCCTAACTATGGCTACACCTTC.